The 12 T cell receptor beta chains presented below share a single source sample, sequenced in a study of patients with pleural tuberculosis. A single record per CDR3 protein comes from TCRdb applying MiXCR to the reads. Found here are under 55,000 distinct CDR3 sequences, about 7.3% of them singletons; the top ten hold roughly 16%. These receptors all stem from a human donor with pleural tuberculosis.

Here the CDR3 DNA reads TGCAGCGCCCGGACAGTCTCCTACGAGCAGTACTTC. This gives the protein CSARTVSYEQYF. V and J are TRBV29-1 and TRBJ2-7, with D perhaps TRBD1 (6 bases). Trimming took off 7 bases at V and 0 bases at J, with 10 bases between the two ends. The CDR3 has 12 amino acids. Germline loops: CDR1 SQVTM, CDR2 ANQGSEA.

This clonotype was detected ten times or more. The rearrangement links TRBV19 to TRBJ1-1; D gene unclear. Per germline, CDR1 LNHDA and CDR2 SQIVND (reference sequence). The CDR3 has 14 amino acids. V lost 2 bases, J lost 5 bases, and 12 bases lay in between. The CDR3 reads CASSIPFPGTEAFF. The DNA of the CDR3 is TGTGCCAGTAGTATACCCTTCCCTGGGACTGAAGCTTTCTTT.

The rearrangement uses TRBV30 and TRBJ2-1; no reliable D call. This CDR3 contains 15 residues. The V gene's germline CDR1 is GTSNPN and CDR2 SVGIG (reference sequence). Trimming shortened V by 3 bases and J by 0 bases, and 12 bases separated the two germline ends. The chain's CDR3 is CAWSTWASSYNEQFF. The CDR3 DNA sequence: TGTGCCTGGAGCACTTGGGCTAGCTCCTACAATGAGCAGTTCTTC.

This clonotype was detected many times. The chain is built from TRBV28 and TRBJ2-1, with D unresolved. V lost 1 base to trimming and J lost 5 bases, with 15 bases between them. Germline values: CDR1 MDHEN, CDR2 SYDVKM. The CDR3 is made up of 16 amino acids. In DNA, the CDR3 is TGTGCCAGCAGTTTATTGGTTCTAGAATTACACAATGAGCAGTTCTTC. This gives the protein CASSLLVLELHNEQFF. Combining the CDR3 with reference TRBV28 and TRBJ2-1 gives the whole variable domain DVKVTQSSRYLVKRTGEKVFLECVQDMDHENMFWYRQDPGLGLRLIYFSYDVKMKEKGDIPEGYSVSREKKERFSLILESASTNQTSMYLCASSLLVLELHNEQFFGPGTRLTVL.

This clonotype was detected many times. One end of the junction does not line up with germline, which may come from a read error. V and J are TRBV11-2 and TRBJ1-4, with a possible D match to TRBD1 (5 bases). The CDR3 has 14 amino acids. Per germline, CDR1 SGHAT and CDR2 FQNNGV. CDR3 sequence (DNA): TGTGCCACCAGCAGGGCAAGAACTGGTGAAAAACTGTTTTTT. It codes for CATSRARTGEKLFF.

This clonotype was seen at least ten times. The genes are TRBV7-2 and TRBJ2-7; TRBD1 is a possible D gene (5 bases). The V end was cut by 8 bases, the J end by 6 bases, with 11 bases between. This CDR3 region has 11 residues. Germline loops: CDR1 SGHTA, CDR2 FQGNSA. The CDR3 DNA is TGTGCCAGCGGTTCAGGGCTCGAGCAGTACTTC. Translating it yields CASGSGLEQYF.

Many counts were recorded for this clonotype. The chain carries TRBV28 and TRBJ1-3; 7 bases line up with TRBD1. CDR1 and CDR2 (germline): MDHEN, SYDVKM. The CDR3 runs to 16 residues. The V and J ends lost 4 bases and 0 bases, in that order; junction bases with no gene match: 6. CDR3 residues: CASSSPNRGSGNTIYF. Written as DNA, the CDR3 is TGTGCCAGCAGTTCCCCAAACAGGGGCTCTGGAAACACCATATATTTT.

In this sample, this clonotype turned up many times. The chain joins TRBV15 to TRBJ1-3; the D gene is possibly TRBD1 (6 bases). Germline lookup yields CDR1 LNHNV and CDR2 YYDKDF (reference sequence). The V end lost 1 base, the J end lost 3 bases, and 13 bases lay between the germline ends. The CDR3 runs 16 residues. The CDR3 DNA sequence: TGTGCCACCAGCAGAGCGAGGGGGTTGTTTGGAAACACCATATATTTT. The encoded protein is CATSRARGLFGNTIYF.

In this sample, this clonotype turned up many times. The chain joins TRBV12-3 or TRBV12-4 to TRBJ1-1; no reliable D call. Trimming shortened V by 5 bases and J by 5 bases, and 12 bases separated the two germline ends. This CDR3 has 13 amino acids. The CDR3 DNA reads TGTGCCAGCAGTGTCACCCCTGGTACTGAAGCTTTCTTT. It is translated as CASSVTPGTEAFF.

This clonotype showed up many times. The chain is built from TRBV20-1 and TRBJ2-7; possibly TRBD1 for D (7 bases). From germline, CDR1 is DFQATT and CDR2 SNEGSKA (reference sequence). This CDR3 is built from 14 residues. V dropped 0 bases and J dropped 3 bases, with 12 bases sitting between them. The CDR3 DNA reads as TGCAGTGCTAGAGAGGAGGGACAGTACTACGAGCAGTACGTC. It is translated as CSAREEGQYYEQYV.

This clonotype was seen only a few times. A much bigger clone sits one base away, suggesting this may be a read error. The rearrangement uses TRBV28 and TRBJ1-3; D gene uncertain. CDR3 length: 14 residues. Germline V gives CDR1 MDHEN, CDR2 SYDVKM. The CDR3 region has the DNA TGTGCCAGCAGTTTGGGGAACTCTGGAAACGCCATATATTTT. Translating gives CASSLGNSGNAIYF.

CDR3 sequence (DNA): TGTGCCTGTGGGCAAATGAACACTGAAGCTTTCTTT. It codes for CACGQMNTEAFF. The gene calls are TRBV30 and TRBJ1-1; no clear D gene. Germline assignment: CDR1 GTSNPN and CDR2 SVGIG (reference sequence). The CDR3 contains 12 residues. V gave up 6 bases and J gave up 0 bases, with 8 bases separating them.